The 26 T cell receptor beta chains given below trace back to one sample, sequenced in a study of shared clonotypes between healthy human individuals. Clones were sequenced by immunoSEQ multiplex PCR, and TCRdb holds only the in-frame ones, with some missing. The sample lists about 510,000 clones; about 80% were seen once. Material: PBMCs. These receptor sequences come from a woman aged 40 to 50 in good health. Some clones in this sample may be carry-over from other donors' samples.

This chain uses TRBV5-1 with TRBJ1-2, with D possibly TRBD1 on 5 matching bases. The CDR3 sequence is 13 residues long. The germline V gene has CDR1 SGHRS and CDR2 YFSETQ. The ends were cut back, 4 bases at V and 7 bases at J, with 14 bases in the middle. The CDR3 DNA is TGCGCCAGCAGCCCTCGGGGGGGTGGTGGCTACACCTTC. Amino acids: CASSPRGGGGYTF.

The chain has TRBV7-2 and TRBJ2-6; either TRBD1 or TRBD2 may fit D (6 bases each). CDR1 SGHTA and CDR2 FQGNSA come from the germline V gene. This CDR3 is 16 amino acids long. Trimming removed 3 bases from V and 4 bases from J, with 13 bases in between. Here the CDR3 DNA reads TGTGCCAGCAGCTTCGGGCTGGGGGGCGGGGCCAACGTCCTGACTTTC. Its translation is CASSFGLGGGANVLTF.

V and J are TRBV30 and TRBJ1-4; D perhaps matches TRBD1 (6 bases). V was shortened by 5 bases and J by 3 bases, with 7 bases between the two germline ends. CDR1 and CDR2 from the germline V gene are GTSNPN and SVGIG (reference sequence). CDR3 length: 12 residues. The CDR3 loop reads CAWDRSNEKLFF. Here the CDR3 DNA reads TGTGCCTGGGACAGGTCTAATGAAAAACTGTTTTTT.

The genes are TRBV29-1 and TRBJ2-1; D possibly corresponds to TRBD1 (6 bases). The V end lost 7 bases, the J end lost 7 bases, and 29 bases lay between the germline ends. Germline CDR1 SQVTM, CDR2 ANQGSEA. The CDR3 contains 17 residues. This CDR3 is CSAQKFRDTNMRNEQFF. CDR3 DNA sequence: TGCAGCGCCCAAAAATTCCGGGACACCAATATGCGGAATGAGCAGTTCTTC.

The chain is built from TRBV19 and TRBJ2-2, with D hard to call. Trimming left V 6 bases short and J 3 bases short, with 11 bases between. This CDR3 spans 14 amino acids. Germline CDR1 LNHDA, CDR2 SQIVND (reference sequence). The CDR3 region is CASRDTRYTGELFF. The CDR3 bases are TGTGCCAGTAGAGATACAAGATACACCGGGGAGCTGTTTTTT.

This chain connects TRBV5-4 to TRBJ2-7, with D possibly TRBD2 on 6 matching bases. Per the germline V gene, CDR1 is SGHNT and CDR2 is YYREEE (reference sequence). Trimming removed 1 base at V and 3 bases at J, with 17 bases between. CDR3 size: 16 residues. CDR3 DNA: TGTGCCAGCAGCTTGTCCCTTGGGGGGAGCGGCTACGAGCAGTACTTC. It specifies CASSLSLGGSGYEQYF.

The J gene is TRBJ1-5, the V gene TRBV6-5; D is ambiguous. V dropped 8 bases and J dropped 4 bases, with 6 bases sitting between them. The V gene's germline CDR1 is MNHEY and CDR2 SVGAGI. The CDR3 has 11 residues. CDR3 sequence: CASGYNQPQHF. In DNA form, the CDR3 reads TGTGCCAGCGGGTATAATCAGCCCCAGCATTTT.

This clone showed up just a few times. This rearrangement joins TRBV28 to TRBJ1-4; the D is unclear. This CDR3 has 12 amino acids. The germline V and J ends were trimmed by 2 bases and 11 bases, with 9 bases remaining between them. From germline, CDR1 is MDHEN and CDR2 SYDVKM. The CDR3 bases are TGTGCCAGCAGTTTAATAAACGGGAAACTGTTTTTT. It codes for CASSLINGKLFF. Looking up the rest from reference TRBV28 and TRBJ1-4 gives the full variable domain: DVKVTQSSRYLVKRTGEKVFLECVQDMDHENMFWYRQDPGLGLRLIYFSYDVKMKEKGDIPEGYSVSREKKERFSLILESASTNQTSMYLCASSLINGKLFFGSGTQLSVL.

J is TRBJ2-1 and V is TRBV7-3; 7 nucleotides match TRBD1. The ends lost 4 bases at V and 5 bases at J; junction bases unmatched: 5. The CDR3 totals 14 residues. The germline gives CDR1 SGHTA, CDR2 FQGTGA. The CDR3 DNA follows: TGTGCCAGCAGCTACGGGACAGCAAACAATGAGCAGTTCTTC. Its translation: CASSYGTANNEQFF. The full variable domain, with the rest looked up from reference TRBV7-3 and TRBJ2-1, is GAGVSQTPSNKVTEKGKYVELRCDPISGHTALYWYRQSLGQGPEFLIYFQGTGAADDSGLPNDRFFAVRPEGSVSTLKIQRTERGDSAVYLCASSYGTANNEQFFGPGTRLTVL.

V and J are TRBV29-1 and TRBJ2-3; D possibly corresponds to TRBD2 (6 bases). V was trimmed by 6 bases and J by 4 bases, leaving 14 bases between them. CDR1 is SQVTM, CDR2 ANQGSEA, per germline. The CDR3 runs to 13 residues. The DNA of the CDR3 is TGCAGCGTCGCTAACCCGGGAGCAGATACGCAGTATTTT. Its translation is CSVANPGADTQYF.

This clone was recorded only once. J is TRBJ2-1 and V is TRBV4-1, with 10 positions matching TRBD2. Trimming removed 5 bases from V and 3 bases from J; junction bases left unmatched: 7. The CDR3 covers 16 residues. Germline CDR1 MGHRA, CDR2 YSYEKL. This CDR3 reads CASSSPSGRFYNEQFF. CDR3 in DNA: TGCGCCAGCAGCTCCCCTAGCGGGAGATTCTACAATGAGCAGTTCTTC.

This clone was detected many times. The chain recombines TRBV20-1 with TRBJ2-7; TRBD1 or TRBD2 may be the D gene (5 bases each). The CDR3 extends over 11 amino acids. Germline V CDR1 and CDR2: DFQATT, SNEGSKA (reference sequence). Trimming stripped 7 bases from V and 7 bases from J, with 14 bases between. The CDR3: CSVGTPLEQYF. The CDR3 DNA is TGCAGTGTTGGGACCCCCCTAGAGCAGTACTTC.

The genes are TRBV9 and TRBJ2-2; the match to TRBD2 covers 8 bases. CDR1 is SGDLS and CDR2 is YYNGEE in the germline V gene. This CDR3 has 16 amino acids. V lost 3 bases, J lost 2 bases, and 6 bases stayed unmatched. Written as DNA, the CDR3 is TGTGCCAGCAGCGCCCCGGGACTAGTTAACACCGGGGAGCTGTTTTTT. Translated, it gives CASSAPGLVNTGELFF.

CDR3 bases: TGTGCCAGCAGCTTGGTAGGGGGGGACGAGCAGTACTTC. Translation: CASSLVGGDEQYF. The J gene is TRBJ2-7, the V gene TRBV5-5; TRBD2 might be the D (7 bases). V lost 0 bases and J lost 5, with 9 bases in between. Germline V lookup: CDR1 SGHKS, CDR2 YYEKEE (reference sequence). The CDR3 runs to 13 residues.

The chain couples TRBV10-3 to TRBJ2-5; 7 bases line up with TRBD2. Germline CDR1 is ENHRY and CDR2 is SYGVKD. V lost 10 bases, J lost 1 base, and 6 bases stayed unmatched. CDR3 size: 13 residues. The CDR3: CASGEGFQETQYF. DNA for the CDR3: TGTGCCAGCGGGGAGGGGTTCCAAGAGACCCAGTACTTC.

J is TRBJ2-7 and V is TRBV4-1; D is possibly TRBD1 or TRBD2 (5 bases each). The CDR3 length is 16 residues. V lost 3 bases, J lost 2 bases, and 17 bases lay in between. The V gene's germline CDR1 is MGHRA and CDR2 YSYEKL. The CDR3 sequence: CASSHPGTQGTYEQYF. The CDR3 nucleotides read TGCGCCAGCAGCCACCCCGGGACGCAAGGGACCTACGAGCAGTACTTC.

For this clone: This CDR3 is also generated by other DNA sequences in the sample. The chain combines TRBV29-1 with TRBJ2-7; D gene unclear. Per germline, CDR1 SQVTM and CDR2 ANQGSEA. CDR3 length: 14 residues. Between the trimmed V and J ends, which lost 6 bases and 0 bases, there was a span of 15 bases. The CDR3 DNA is TGCAGCGTCGAGGTGTTGACTGACTCCTACGAGCAGTACTTC. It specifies CSVEVLTDSYEQYF.

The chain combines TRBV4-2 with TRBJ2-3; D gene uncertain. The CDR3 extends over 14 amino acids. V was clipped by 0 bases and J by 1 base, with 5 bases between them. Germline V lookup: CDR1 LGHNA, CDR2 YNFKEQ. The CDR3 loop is CASSQDLGTDTQYF. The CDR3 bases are TGTGCCAGCAGCCAAGATCTAGGCACAGATACGCAGTATTTT.

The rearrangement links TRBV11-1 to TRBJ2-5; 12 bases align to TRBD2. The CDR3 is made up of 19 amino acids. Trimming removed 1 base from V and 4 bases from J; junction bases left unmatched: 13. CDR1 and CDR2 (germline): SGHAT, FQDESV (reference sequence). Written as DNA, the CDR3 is TGTGCCAGCAGCTTAGTCCGACTAGCGGGAGTATCCTCCACAGAGACCCAGTACTTC. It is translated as CASSLVRLAGVSSTETQYF.

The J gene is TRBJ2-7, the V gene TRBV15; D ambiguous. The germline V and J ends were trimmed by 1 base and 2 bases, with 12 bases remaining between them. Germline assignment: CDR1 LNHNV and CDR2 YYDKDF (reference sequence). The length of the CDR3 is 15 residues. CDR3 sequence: CATSRGLVSPYEQYF. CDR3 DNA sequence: TGTGCCACCAGCAGAGGGTTAGTGTCCCCCTACGAGCAGTACTTC.

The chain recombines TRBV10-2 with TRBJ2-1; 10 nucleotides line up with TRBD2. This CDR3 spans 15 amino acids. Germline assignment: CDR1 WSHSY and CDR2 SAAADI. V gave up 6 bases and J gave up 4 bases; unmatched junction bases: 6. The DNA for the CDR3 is TGCGCCAGCAGCCGCGGGACTAGCGCTTACAATGAGCAGTTCTTC. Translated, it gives CASSRGTSAYNEQFF.

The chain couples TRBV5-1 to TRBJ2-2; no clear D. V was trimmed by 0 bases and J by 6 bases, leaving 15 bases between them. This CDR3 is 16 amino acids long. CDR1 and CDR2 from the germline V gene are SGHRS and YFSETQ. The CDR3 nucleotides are TGCGCCAGCAGCTTGGTACCTAGGTCGGAACCCGGGGAGCTGTTTTTT. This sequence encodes CASSLVPRSEPGELFF.

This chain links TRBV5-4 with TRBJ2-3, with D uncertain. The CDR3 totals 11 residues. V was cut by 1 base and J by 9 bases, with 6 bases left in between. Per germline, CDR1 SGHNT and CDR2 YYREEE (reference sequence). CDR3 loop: CASSLRLTQYF. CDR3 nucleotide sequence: TGTGCCAGCAGCTTGAGACTCACGCAGTATTTT.

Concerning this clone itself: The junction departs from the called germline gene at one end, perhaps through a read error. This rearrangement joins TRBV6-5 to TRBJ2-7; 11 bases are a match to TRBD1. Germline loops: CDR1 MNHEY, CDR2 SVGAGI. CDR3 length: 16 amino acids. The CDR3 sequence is CASTYKTGTGGYEQYF. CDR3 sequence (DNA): TGTGCCAGCACTTACAAAACCGGGACAGGGGGCTACGAGCAGTACTTC.

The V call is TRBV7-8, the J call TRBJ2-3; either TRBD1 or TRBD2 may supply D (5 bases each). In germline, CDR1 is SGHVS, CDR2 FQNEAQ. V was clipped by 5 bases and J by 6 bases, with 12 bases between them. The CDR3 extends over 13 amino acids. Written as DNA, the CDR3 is TGTGCCAGCAGCACGGGACCGGACGATACGCAGTATTTT. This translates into CASSTGPDDTQYF.

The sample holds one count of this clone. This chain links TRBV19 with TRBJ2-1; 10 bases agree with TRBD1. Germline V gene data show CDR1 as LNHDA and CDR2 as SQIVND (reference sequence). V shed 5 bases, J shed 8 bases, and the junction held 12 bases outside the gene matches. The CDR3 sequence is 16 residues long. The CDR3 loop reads CASSSLPGQGLHEQFF. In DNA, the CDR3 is TGTGCCAGTAGTTCGCTTCCGGGACAGGGGCTGCATGAGCAGTTCTTC.